The 30 T cell receptor beta chains presented below share a single source sample, sequenced in a study of regulatory T cells in long-lasting Graves disease (dated by TCRdb to about 2021). Libraries were prepared through multiplex PCR. Sequenced on an Illumina HiSeq 4000. TCR beta libraries were built with iRepertoire HTBI primers and Arm-PCR amplification of CDR3 regions. TCRdb redid the processing of the public reads, applying fastp at Q25 and MiXCR, and retained in-frame beta chains. Records with the same CDR3 protein are collapsed into one entry carrying the most frequent genes and DNA. The sample table contains under 800,000 distinct CDR3 sequences; only one count was recorded for roughly 16% of them. About 17% of the sample lies in the top ten. Sample time point, as interpreted from the label and publication: newly diagnosed GD, antithyroid drugs for less than 3 months. RNA was extracted from PBMCs in TRIzol for both TCR sequencing and RNA sequencing.

These data were also reused for a study on T cells in Graves' hyperthyroidism and ophthalmopathy.

The input for sequencing was peripheral blood mononuclear cells (PBMCs), taken at new diagnosis, from a patient treated with antithyroid drugs. These receptors originate from a woman aged 25-40 years with Graves disease. Donor details come from another sample of the same person, matched by shared clones.

The chain couples TRBV2 to TRBJ1-2; 7 bases align to TRBD1. The length of the CDR3 is 13 residues. V shed 4 bases and J 12 bases; nucleotides not matched to a gene: 11. CDR1 and CDR2 from the germline V gene are SNHLY and FYNNEI. The CDR3 here is CASSGKGAGIHTF. In nucleotides, the CDR3 is TGTGCCAGCAGTGGTAAGGGGGCGGGGATCCACACCTTC.

This clonotype appeared many times. This rearrangement joins TRBV12-3 or TRBV12-4 to TRBJ2-7, with 8 bases fitting TRBD2. The CDR3 extends over 14 amino acids. The ends lost 1 base at V and 1 base at J; junction bases unmatched: 0. The CDR3 is CASSLGGGSYEQYF. CDR3 DNA: TGTGCCAGCAGTTTAGGCGGGGGGTCCTACGAGCAGTACTTC.

This sequence joins TRBV2 and TRBJ1-5; D is unresolved. The CDR3 totals 11 residues. The V gene lost 8 bases and the J gene lost 6 bases, with 8 bases spanning the gap. Germline CDR1 and CDR2: SNHLY and FYNNEI. DNA for the CDR3: TGTGCCAGCGCTTCAGGTCAGCCCCAGCATTTT. Translating it yields CASASGQPQHF.

This clonotype was recorded at least ten times. The J gene is TRBJ2-2, the V gene TRBV2; TRBD1 or TRBD2 may be the D gene (5 bases each). V shed 7 bases and J shed 8 bases, with 17 bases lying between them. The CDR3 consists of 14 residues. Germline loops: CDR1 SNHLY, CDR2 FYNNEI. In nucleotides, the CDR3 is TGTGCCAGCACAAGGGACGGAGAAGAGGGGGAGCTGTTTTTT. Translated, it gives CASTRDGEEGELFF. The full variable domain, rest sourced from reference TRBV2 and TRBJ2-2, is EPEVTQTPSHQVTQMGQEVILRCVPISNHLYFYWYRQILGQKVEFLVSFYNNEISEKSEIFDDQFSVERPDGSNFTLKIRSTKLEDSAMYFCASTRDGEEGELFFGEGSRLTVL.

This clonotype was seen a few times. The chain has TRBV20-1 and TRBJ2-1, with 12 nucleotides matching TRBD2. The CDR3 sequence is 14 residues long. The germline gives CDR1 DFQATT, CDR2 SNEGSKA (reference sequence). Unmatched junction bases numbered 7, after V lost 6 bases and J lost 7 bases. The CDR3 protein is CSAQASGRGNEQFF. In DNA, the CDR3 is TGCAGTGCACAAGCTAGCGGGAGGGGAAATGAGCAGTTCTTC.

This clonotype was counted a single time. With a much larger clone just one base away, this may be a read error. The chain combines TRBV18 with TRBJ1-1; D may be TRBD1 (5 bases). V lost 8 bases and J lost 1, with 17 bases in between. Germline CDR1 and CDR2: KGHSH and LQKENI. This CDR3 comprises 15 residues. CDR3 in DNA: TGTGCCAGCCCACGAGACCGGGGCGGGAACACTGAAGCTTTCTTT. This sequence encodes CASPRDRGGNTEAFF.

This clonotype came up many times. This chain links TRBV2 with TRBJ2-1; no definite D call. Germline V gene sequence: CDR1 SNHLY, CDR2 FYNNEI. The V end was cut by 7 bases, the J end by 2 bases, with 9 bases between. The CDR3 is 13 amino acids. Written as DNA, the CDR3 is TGTGCCAGCACCCCTGGGGCCTACAATGAGCAGTTCTTC. Its translation is CASTPGAYNEQFF. The variable domain in full, completed from reference TRBV2 and TRBJ2-1, reads EPEVTQTPSHQVTQMGQEVILRCVPISNHLYFYWYRQILGQKVEFLVSFYNNEISEKSEIFDDQFSVERPDGSNFTLKIRSTKLEDSAMYFCASTPGAYNEQFFGPGTRLTVL.

In its sample, this clonotype was seen many times. This chain joins TRBV24-1 and TRBJ2-2; 12 nucleotides align to TRBD2. V lost 2 bases to trimming and J lost 4 bases; unmatched junction nucleotides: 13. The CDR3 runs to 20 residues. CDR1 and CDR2 from the germline V gene are KGHDR and SFDVKD. The CDR3 spells CATSDSSTSGSVFGTGELFF. CDR3 bases: TGTGCCACCAGTGATTCCTCGACTAGCGGGAGCGTTTTTGGCACCGGGGAGCTGTTTTTT.

This clonotype was detected many times. The chain has TRBV6-1 and TRBJ1-2, with no clear D. Germline V gene data show CDR1 as MNHNS and CDR2 as SASEGT. There are 15 residues in the CDR3. V was clipped by 3 bases and J by 4 bases, with 15 bases between them. The CDR3 coding sequence is TGTGCCAGCAGTGACCTCGGTCTCAAACTCTATGGCTACACCTTC. Protein: CASSDLGLKLYGYTF.

This clonotype was seen a handful of times. The chain employs TRBV24-1 and TRBJ2-1, with D perhaps assigned TRBD1 or TRBD2 (6 bases each). V gave up 4 bases and J gave up 16 bases, with 22 bases separating them. Germline CDR1 KGHDR, CDR2 SFDVKD. The length of the CDR3 is 14 residues. The CDR3, as DNA: TGTGCCACCAGTGACCCGGGGGCGGAGCGAAATTTATTCTTC. Translating it yields CATSDPGAERNLFF.

This clonotype was recorded a few times. V and J are TRBV20-1 and TRBJ2-1, with 10 bases fitting TRBD1. Trimming at V came to 2 bases and at J to 7 bases, leaving 11 bases not matched to a gene. The CDR3 covers 16 residues. Germline V gene lookup returns CDR1 DFQATT and CDR2 SNEGSKA (reference sequence). For the CDR3, the DNA is TGCAGTGCTAGAAAACCCGGGACAGGGGTTAGGAATGAGCAGTTCTTC. It codes for CSARKPGTGVRNEQFF.

This chain joins TRBV7-3 and TRBJ2-2; no definite D call. V lost 0 bases to trimming and J lost 5 bases, with 7 bases between them. This CDR3 comprises 14 residues. CDR1 is SGHTA and CDR2 is FQGTGA in the germline V gene. The CDR3 DNA sequence: TGTGCCAGCAGCTTAACACTACAGACCGGGGAGCTGTTTTTT. Protein: CASSLTLQTGELFF.

Many counts were recorded for this clonotype. The chain employs TRBV24-1 and TRBJ2-7; 9 bases align to TRBD1. V shed 5 bases and J 7 bases; nucleotides not matched to a gene: 11. Germline V lookup: CDR1 KGHDR, CDR2 SFDVKD. The CDR3 runs to 15 residues. The CDR3 DNA follows: TGTGCCACCAGTGGACCGGACAGGGGAATATGGGAGCAGTACTTC. Its translation: CATSGPDRGIWEQYF.

The J gene is TRBJ1-1, the V gene TRBV29-1; D unresolved. CDR1 SQVTM and CDR2 ANQGSEA come from the germline V gene. V was trimmed by 6 bases and J by 1 base, leaving 6 bases between them. The CDR3 is 11 residues long. The CDR3 spells CSVNKNTEAFF. CDR3 nucleotide sequence: TGCAGCGTAAATAAGAACACTGAAGCTTTCTTT.

The chain links TRBV3-1 to TRBJ2-5; 13 bases match TRBD2. J was trimmed by 2 bases and V by 7 bases; bases with no gene match: 10. This CDR3 has 17 residues. Per germline, CDR1 LGHDT and CDR2 YNNKEL (reference sequence). The CDR3 is CASTRGLAGAYQETQYF. The CDR3 DNA is TGTGCCAGCACACGCGGACTAGCGGGAGCGTATCAAGAGACCCAGTACTTC.

The chain uses TRBV27 and TRBJ2-7; 8 bases line up with TRBD2. The junction had 8 bases not matched to a gene; V was cut back by 4 bases and J by 6 bases. The CDR3 runs to 14 residues. CDR1 is MNHEY, CDR2 SMNVEV, per germline (reference sequence). The CDR3 DNA follows: TGTGCCAGCAGTTCAGGGACTAGATTTGGCGAGCAGTACTTC. Residues: CASSSGTRFGEQYF.

This clonotype has a count of ten or more. CDR3 in DNA: TGCAGTGCTAGAAGCCCGGGACAGGGGGCTGGGAACATTCAGTACTTC. This sequence encodes CSARSPGQGAGNIQYF. The V and J genes are TRBV20-1 and TRBJ2-4, with TRBD1 matching 12 bases. The CDR3 runs 16 residues. V shed 2 bases, J shed 7 bases, and the junction held 9 bases outside the gene matches. CDR1 and CDR2 from the germline V gene are DFQATT and SNEGSKA (reference sequence).

DNA of the CDR3: TGCAGTGCCCCCCCAGCGGGGGCCTACAATGAGCAGTTCTTC. This gives the protein CSAPPAGAYNEQFF. The chain carries TRBV20-1 and TRBJ2-1; 8 positions match TRBD2. The CDR3 has 14 residues. The ends lost 6 bases at V and 2 bases at J; junction bases unmatched: 6. Germline V gives CDR1 DFQATT, CDR2 SNEGSKA (reference sequence).

This clonotype was counted a few times. The rearrangement uses TRBV6-1 and TRBJ1-3, with unresolved D. V lost 7 bases and J lost 2, with 18 bases in between. Germline CDR1 and CDR2: MNHNS and SASEGT. The CDR3 has 16 amino acids. This chain's CDR3 is CASIYTLTSPGNTIYF. DNA for the CDR3: TGTGCCAGCATCTACACCCTAACAAGCCCTGGAAACACCATATATTTT.

This clonotype has just a few counts. The chain combines TRBV7-9 with TRBJ1-3; D is unclear. Trimming left V 4 bases short and J 0 bases short, with 4 bases between. The CDR3 totals 13 residues. CDR1 and CDR2 (germline): SEHNR, FQNEAQ (reference sequence). CDR3 DNA: TGTGCCAGCAGCTCAGTCTCTGGAAACACCATATATTTT. Protein sequence: CASSSVSGNTIYF.

This clonotype came up a few times. The genes are TRBV6-1 and TRBJ1-6; weak D call: TRBD1 (6 bases). The CDR3 length is 11 residues. Germline CDR1 reads MNHNS; CDR2 reads SASEGT. Trimming took 6 bases from V and 12 from J, leaving 9 bases between them. CDR3 in amino acids: CASRAQGPLHF. CDR3 bases: TGTGCCAGCAGAGCACAGGGACCCCTCCACTTT.

This clonotype was counted ten times or more. The chain recombines TRBV25-1 with TRBJ1-1; D uncertain. V lost 7 bases and J 3 bases, leaving 9 bases between the germline ends. CDR1 and CDR2 (germline): MGHDK, SYGVNS. This CDR3 is built from 12 residues. This CDR3 is CASIGSYTEAFF. The CDR3 DNA is TGTGCCAGCATAGGGTCTTACACTGAAGCTTTCTTT.

This clonotype turned up a few times. The chain carries TRBV20-1 and TRBJ2-3, with 9 bases that match TRBD2. The J segment lost 3 bases and the V segment lost 0 bases, leaving 13 bases of the junction unmatched. The CDR3 totals 18 residues. Germline values: CDR1 DFQATT, CDR2 SNEGSKA (reference sequence). CDR3 in amino acids: CSARDLKRAGGWTDTQYF. For the CDR3, the DNA is TGCAGTGCTAGAGATCTCAAGCGAGCGGGAGGTTGGACAGATACGCAGTATTTT.

This clonotype was detected ten times or more. The chain carries TRBV2 and TRBJ1-4, with D possibly being TRBD1 (5 bases). CDR3 length: 15 residues. V shed 6 bases and J shed 5 bases, with 16 bases lying between them. The germline CDR1 and CDR2 sequences are SNHLY and FYNNEI. The CDR3 DNA follows: TGTGCCAGCAGCCCCCAGGGCGTGACAAATGAAAAACTGTTTTTT. It yields the protein CASSPQGVTNEKLFF.

V usage is TRBV19 and J usage is TRBJ2-4; D unclear. The CDR3 is 16 amino acids. Germline CDR1 reads LNHDA; CDR2 reads SQIVND (reference sequence). Trimming removed 0 bases at V and 7 bases at J, with 16 bases between. Here the CDR3 reads CASSIDDLPTRNIQYF. The CDR3 DNA reads TGTGCCAGTAGTATAGATGATCTTCCGACCAGGAACATTCAGTACTTC.

Of note for this clonotype: A single base separates this from a much larger clone, so it may be a read error. The chain couples TRBV7-3 to TRBJ1-1; the D is unclear. The germline gives CDR1 SGHTA, CDR2 FQGTGA. The CDR3 contains 15 residues. Trimming removed 5 bases at V and 1 base at J, with 14 bases between. DNA of the CDR3: TGTGCCAGCAGCAGAGCGGGCAGCTCGAACACTGAAGCTTTCTTT. It is translated as CASSRAGSSNTEAFF.

Comment on this clonotype: One base away lies a much larger clone, so this may be a sequencing read error. The chain joins TRBV12-3 or TRBV12-4 to TRBJ2-7; TRBD1 agrees at 8 bases. The trim removed 2 bases at V and 0 bases at J, leaving 9 bases unmatched. The CDR3 totals 17 residues. CDR3 loop: CASSLSMTGDLSYEQYF. DNA for the CDR3: TGTGCCAGCAGTTTATCTATGACAGGGGATCTCTCCTACGAGCAGTACTTC.

This clonotype was detected ten times or more. This rearrangement joins TRBV2 to TRBJ2-7, with 9 bases identical to TRBD1. This CDR3 is built from 14 residues. The germline V gene has CDR1 SNHLY and CDR2 FYNNEI. The trim removed 9 bases at V and 3 bases at J, leaving 9 bases unmatched. CDR3 coding DNA: TGTGCCAGTGTTATCGGGACAGGGAGCTACGAGCAGTACTTC. This translates into CASVIGTGSYEQYF.

V is TRBV9 and J is TRBJ2-1, with 15 bases lining up with TRBD2. In germline, CDR1 is SGDLS, CDR2 YYNGEE. J gave up 8 bases and V 3 bases, and 6 bases lay outside the gene matches. The CDR3 has 16 amino acids. CDR3 DNA: TGTGCCAGCAGCGAAAGAGGACTAGCGGGGGGGGATGAGCAGTTCTTC. It translates to CASSERGLAGGDEQFF.

This clonotype was recorded many times. The V gene is TRBV20-1, the J gene TRBJ2-3, with 11 bases that match TRBD2. The CDR3 totals 15 residues. The V and J ends lost 0 bases and 7 bases, in that order; junction bases with no gene match: 6. Per germline, CDR1 DFQATT and CDR2 SNEGSKA (reference sequence). The CDR3 DNA reads as TGCAGTGCTAGAGATAGGGGACTAGCGGTCCATACGCAGTATTTT. Encoded protein: CSARDRGLAVHTQYF.